This T cell receptor beta chain was sequenced for a study of control samples from healthy donors and cancer patients. V lost 7 bases, J lost 2 bases, and 11 bases lay in between. Germline V gene sequence: CDR1 SNHLY, CDR2 FYNNEI. The CDR3 covers 13 residues. Generated by immunoSEQ multiplex PCR, the TCRdb table keeps only in-frame clones and is missing some. Here the sample spans 150,000 or so clones, about 86% being singletons. Source material: blood. This receptor was taken from a man between 18 and 29 years old in good health. This chain connects TRBV2 to TRBJ1-2; the D gene is possibly TRBD1 (6 bases). This CDR3 reads CASITRGNYGYTF. Here the CDR3 DNA reads TGTGCCAGCATCACCAGGGGCAACTATGGCTACACCTTC.